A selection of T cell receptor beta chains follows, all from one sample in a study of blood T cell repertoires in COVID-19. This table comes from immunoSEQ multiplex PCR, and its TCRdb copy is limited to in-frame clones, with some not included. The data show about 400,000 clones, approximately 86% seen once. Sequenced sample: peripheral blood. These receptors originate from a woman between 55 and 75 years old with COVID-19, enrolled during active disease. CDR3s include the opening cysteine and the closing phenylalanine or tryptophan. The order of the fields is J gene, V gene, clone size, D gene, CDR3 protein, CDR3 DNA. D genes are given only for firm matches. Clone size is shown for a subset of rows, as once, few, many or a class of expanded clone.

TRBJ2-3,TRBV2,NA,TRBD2,CASHLAGGTDTQYF,TGTGCCAGCCATCTAGCGGGGGGGACAGATACGCAGTATTTT
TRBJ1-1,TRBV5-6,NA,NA,CASSSDRSGYTEAFF,TGTGCCAGCAGCTCCGACAGGTCGGGATACACTGAAGCTTTCTTT
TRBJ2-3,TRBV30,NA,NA,CAWRGGGDTQYF,TGTGCCTGGAGAGGGGGGGGAGATACGCAGTATTTT
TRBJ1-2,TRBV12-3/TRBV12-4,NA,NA,CASSLHRSYGYTF,TGTGCCAGCAGTTTACACAGATCCTATGGCTACACCTTC
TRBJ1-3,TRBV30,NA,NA,CAWSGWTDETFSGNTIYF,TGTGCCTGGAGTGGGTGGACAGATGAAACCTTCTCTGGAAACACCATATATTTT
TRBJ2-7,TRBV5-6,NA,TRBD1,CASRYRGNDEQYF,TGTGCCAGCAGATACAGGGGAAATGACGAGCAGTACTTC
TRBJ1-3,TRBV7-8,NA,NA,CASSNGLSGNTIYF,TGTGCCAGCAGTAACGGACTCTCTGGAAACACCATATATTTT
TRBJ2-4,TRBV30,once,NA,CAWSFTVVAKNIQYF,TGTGCCTGGAGCTTCACGGTGGTAGCCAAAAACATTCAGTACTTC
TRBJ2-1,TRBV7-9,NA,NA,CASSLPGPYNEQFF,TGTGCCAGCAGCTTACCAGGGCCCTACAATGAGCAGTTCTTC
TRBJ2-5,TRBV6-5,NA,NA,CASSLTGKETQYF,TGTGCCAGCAGCCTCACAGGGAAAGAGACCCAGTACTTC
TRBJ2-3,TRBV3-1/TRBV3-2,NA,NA,CASSQRAPGKTQYF,TGTGCCAGCAGCCAACGGGCCCCCGGGAAGACGCAGTATTTT
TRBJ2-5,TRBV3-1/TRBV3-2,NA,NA,CASSQDRETQYF,TGTGCCAGCAGCCAAGACAGGGAGACCCAGTACTTC
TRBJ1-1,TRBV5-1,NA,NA,CASSSAFSAQNTEAFF,TGCGCCAGCAGCTCCGCCTTCAGCGCCCAGAACACTGAAGCTTTCTTT
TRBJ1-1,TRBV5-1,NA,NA,CASSLDGQKNTEAFF,TGCGCCAGCAGCTTGGACGGACAGAAGAACACTGAAGCTTTCTTT
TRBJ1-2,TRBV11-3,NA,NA,CASSSPGLSYGYTF,TGTGCCAGCAGCTCGCCAGGGCTTTCCTATGGCTACACCTTC
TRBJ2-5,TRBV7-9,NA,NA,CASSLAPGARQETQYF,TGTGCCAGCAGCTTAGCTCCCGGAGCCCGACAAGAGACCCAGTACTTC
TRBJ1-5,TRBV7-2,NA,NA,CASSFLGENQPQHF,TGTGCCAGCAGCTTCCTGGGAGAAAATCAGCCCCAGCATTTT
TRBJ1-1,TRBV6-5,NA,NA,CASSYHVPGNTEAFF,TGTGCCAGCAGTTACCACGTCCCGGGGAACACTGAAGCTTTCTTT
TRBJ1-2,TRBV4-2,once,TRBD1,CASSQESRTGYGYTF,TGTGCCAGCAGCCAGGAAAGCAGGACAGGCTATGGCTACACCTTC
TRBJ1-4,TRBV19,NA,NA,CASSIRQAGEKLFF,TGTGCCAGTAGTATAAGACAGGCGGGTGAAAAACTGTTTTTT
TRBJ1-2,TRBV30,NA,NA,CAWSVAAGLGKGYTF,TGTGCCTGGAGTGTAGCGGCAGGTCTCGGGAAGGGCTACACCTTC
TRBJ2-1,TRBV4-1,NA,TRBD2,CASSPTLYGLANEQFF,TGCGCCAGCAGCCCCACCTTGTATGGACTAGCAAATGAGCAGTTCTTC
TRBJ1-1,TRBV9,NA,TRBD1,CASSVTTGEMGEAFF,TGTGCCAGCAGCGTCACGACAGGGGAAATGGGTGAAGCTTTCTTT
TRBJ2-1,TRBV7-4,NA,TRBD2,CASSFESIRGTSGSYNEQFF,TGTGCCAGCAGCTTCGAGTCGATTAGGGGGACTAGCGGCTCCTACAATGAGCAGTTCTTC
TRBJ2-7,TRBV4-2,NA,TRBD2,CASSQPSGGASYEQYF,TGTGCCAGCAGCCAACCTAGCGGGGGGGCTTCCTACGAGCAGTACTTC
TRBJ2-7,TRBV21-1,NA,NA,CASSKGKFLVGTRQFYEQYF,TGTGCCAGCAGCAAAGGGAAATTTTTGGTCGGTACCAGACAGTTTTACGAGCAGTACTTC
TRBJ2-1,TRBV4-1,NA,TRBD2,CASSLAGLSYNEQFF,TGCGCCAGCAGCCTAGCGGGGCTCTCCTACAATGAGCAGTTCTTC
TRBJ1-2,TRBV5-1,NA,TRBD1,CASSPGQGDNYGYTF,TGCGCCAGCAGCCCCGGACAGGGGGACAACTATGGCTACACCTTC
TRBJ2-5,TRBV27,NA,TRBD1,CASSPQTGTYYKETQYF,TGTGCCAGCAGTCCTCAGACAGGGACCTACTACAAAGAGACCCAGTACTTC